This entry features one T cell receptor beta chain sequence. Its specificity is not known. One end of the junction varies from germline; a read error may be responsible. The sample is drawn from a study of tumor-infiltrating lymphocytes in primary liver carcinoma. Regarding the study as a whole: A fraction of only about 7.5-24% of top clones appeared in all five tumor regions.

This CDR3 has 15 amino acids. Germline values: CDR1 SGHRS, CDR2 YFSETQ. Both RNA and DNA were isolated together from around 20-30 mg of bulk tissue that had not been sorted. Surgical resection was the treatment these patients received for primary liver carcinoma. Enrolled patients were chronically infected with HBV and treatment-naive. The researchers produced TCR beta cDNA from 400 to 650 ng total RNA with a constant-region primer. For TCR beta, libraries were produced by three nested multiplex PCR rounds using slightly modified ARM-PCR. In the first two PCR rounds, TRBV1-TRBV30 forward primers were paired with a C-beta reverse primer, and each round lasted approximately 10 cycles. TCRdb independently ran MiXCR on the multiplex PCR reads; one entry per CDR3 protein. This table has 100,000 or so distinct CDR3 sequences, approximately 78% appearing once.

The chain recombines TRBV5-1 with TRBJ2-7; D gene uncertain. The sequence was collected from a man aged 35 to 55 with primary liver carcinoma and hepatitis B virus infection. Input material: liver tumor tissue from sampling region 3. Subset denoted: tumor region T3, left-lateral pole. The CDR3 coding sequence is TGCGCCAGCTCCCAGTCTCCTAGTGCCGAATACGAACAGTACTTC. It specifies CASSQSPSAEYEQYF.